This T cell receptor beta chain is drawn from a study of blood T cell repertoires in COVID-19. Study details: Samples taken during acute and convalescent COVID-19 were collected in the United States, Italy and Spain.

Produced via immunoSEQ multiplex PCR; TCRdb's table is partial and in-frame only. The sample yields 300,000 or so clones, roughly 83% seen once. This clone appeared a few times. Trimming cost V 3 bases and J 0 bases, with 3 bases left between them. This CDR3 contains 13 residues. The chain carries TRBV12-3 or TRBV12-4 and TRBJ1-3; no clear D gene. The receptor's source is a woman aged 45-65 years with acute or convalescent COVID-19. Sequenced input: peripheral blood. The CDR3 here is CASSFGSGNTIYF. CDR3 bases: TGTGCCAGCAGTTTCGGCTCTGGAAACACCATATATTTT.